The present T cell receptor (beta chain) was sequenced within a study of T-cell reconstitution after alpha-beta-depleted transplantation in children listed by TCRdb under 2016. The study in broad terms: T-cell immune reconstitution after TCRalphabeta/CD19-depleted allogeneic hematopoietic cell transplantation in children was quantitatively tracked in the study by means of TCR repertoire profiling.

As concerns this clonotype: No cognate antigen has been identified for it. One base away there is no much larger clone; base qualities are not given.

Overall study outcomes, separate from this receptor: The high TCRbeta diversity at day 60 in some patients was ascribed to recipient T cells and intrathymic progenitors that had survived conditioning. About two months after transplant, the apparently early recovery of alphabetaT-cell counts reportedly depended on just several hundred clones that had expanded rapidly and came from non-depleted graft cells. The frequencies of hyperexpanded clones fell over the following months, and after one year, T-cell counts and TCRbeta diversity were mostly attributed to newly produced T cells.

From the cysteine through the phenylalanine, the CDR3 covers 14 amino acids. Of the read, only the CDR3 DNA is kept; its 42 bases are in frame from base 1. Trimming takes 7 bases from V and 0 bases from J, and the germline ends sit 12 bases apart. Taken from the germline V gene, the CDR1 and CDR2 loops are KGHDR and SFDVKD. The label giving this sample's treatment or condition can be read as: allogeneic hematopoietic cell transplantation with graft depleted of TCRalphabeta T cells and CD19 B cells. The children who served as transplant recipients had been given grafts of TCRalphabeta/CD19-depleted allogeneic hematopoietic cells. Library preparation employed PCR. Instrument on record: Illumina HiSeq 2500. Molecular barcoding was employed in the preparation of TCR libraries, with unique molecular identifiers being used to normalize TCRbeta repertoire quantification. The public reads were quality trimmed at Q25 with fastp and then assembled into clones with MiXCR by TCRdb, keeping productive beta chains. All rows with the same CDR3 protein become a single entry with the most common DNA and genes. The sample has about 200,000 distinct CDR3 sequences on record, around 8.4% of them singletons. The top ten clonotypes cover less than 40% of the sample.

In this chain, TRBV24-1 is recombined with TRBJ2-7; the D gene is not confidently resolved. The source material was PBMCs, mostly from graft donor cells, sampled 360 days after TCRalphabeta/CD19-depleted stem cell transplant. The source is a male patient between 2 and 15 years old who had a stem cell transplant for acute myeloid leukemia, so the T cells may come from the graft donor. The encoded CDR3 is CATRTTGSSYEQYF. The nucleotides read TGTGCCACCAGAACCACCGGTTCCTCCTACGAGCAGTACTTC.